This is a list of T cell receptor beta chains from one sample in a study of cytomegalovirus exposure and HLA in healthy donors. Data came from immunoSEQ multiplex PCR; TCRdb stores just in-frame clones and leaves some out. The sample contains 100,000 to 150,000 clones, over 65% of which appear only once. The sample was PBMCs. Receptors originate from a young man in good health and CMV-seropositive. Each CDR3 is given with its conserved first and last residue. D genes are given only for firm matches. Not every row has a clone size; where given, it reads once, few, many or a size class.

abundance: -
v_gene: TRBV18
j_gene: TRBJ2-7
d_gene: -
len: 16
CDR3aa: CASSPPIAPLSYEQYF
CDR3nt: TGTGCCAGCTCACCTCCTATTGCCCCACTCTCCTACGAGCAGTACTTC

abundance: -
v_gene: TRBV6-5
j_gene: TRBJ2-7
d_gene: -
len: 12
CDR3aa: CASKGRVYEQYF
CDR3nt: TGTGCCAGCAAGGGCAGGGTCTACGAGCAGTACTTC

abundance: -
v_gene: TRBV27
j_gene: TRBJ1-1
d_gene: TRBD1
len: 16
CDR3aa: CASSLSGTGGKTEAFF
CDR3nt: TGTGCCAGCAGTTTATCCGGGACAGGGGGCAAAACTGAAGCTTTCTTT

abundance: -
v_gene: TRBV10-3
j_gene: TRBJ1-2
d_gene: TRBD1
len: 12
CDR3aa: CAISAGQGGYTF
CDR3nt: TGTGCCATCAGTGCCGGACAGGGTGGCTACACCTTC

abundance: -
v_gene: TRBV25-1
j_gene: TRBJ1-1
d_gene: -
len: 13
CDR3aa: CASSDRPNTEAFF
CDR3nt: TGTGCCAGCAGTGACAGGCCGAACACTGAAGCTTTCTTT

abundance: -
v_gene: TRBV7-6
j_gene: TRBJ2-5
d_gene: TRBD1
len: 16
CDR3aa: CASSPGSGTEQETQYF
CDR3nt: TGTGCCAGCAGCCCGGGGTCCGGGACAGAACAAGAGACCCAGTACTTC

abundance: once
v_gene: TRBV30
j_gene: TRBJ1-5
d_gene: -
len: 14
CDR3aa: CAWSSSSVFLPQHF
CDR3nt: TGTGCCTGGAGTAGTAGCAGCGTCTTTTTGCCCCAGCATTTT

abundance: -
v_gene: TRBV7-2
j_gene: TRBJ2-7
d_gene: -
len: 13
CDR3aa: CASSSSESSEQYF
CDR3nt: TGTGCCAGCAGCTCCAGCGAGTCTAGCGAGCAGTACTTC

abundance: once
v_gene: TRBV5-8
j_gene: TRBJ2-3
d_gene: TRBD2
len: 15
CDR3aa: CASSFGTRNTDTQYF
CDR3nt: TGTGCCAGCAGCTTCGGGACTAGGAACACAGATACGCAGTATTTT

abundance: few
v_gene: TRBV18
j_gene: TRBJ2-2
d_gene: -
len: 17
CDR3aa: CASSPLTAGLNTGELFF
CDR3nt: TGTGCCAGCTCACCACTTACCGCAGGGCTGAACACCGGGGAGCTGTTTTTT

abundance: -
v_gene: TRBV27
j_gene: TRBJ1-5
d_gene: -
len: 16
CDR3aa: CASTQKYRNGNQPQHF
CDR3nt: TGTGCCAGCACCCAAAAGTACAGGAACGGGAATCAGCCCCAGCATTTT

abundance: -
v_gene: TRBV5-1
j_gene: TRBJ2-3
d_gene: TRBD2
len: 15
CDR3aa: CASSLAGGSTDTQYF
CDR3nt: TGCGCCAGCAGCTTGGCGGGGGGTTCGACAGATACGCAGTATTTT

abundance: -
v_gene: TRBV15
j_gene: TRBJ1-5
d_gene: -
len: 15
CDR3aa: CATSGDFNSNQPQHF
CDR3nt: TGTGCCACCAGCGGGGACTTCAATAGCAATCAGCCCCAGCATTTT

abundance: once
v_gene: TRBV6-1
j_gene: TRBJ1-5
d_gene: -
len: 13
CDR3aa: CASRGQPDQPQHF
CDR3nt: TGTGCCAGCAGAGGACAGCCGGATCAGCCCCAGCATTTT

abundance: -
v_gene: TRBV6-4
j_gene: TRBJ1-2
d_gene: -
len: 13
CDR3aa: CASSAPGMNGYTF
CDR3nt: TGTGCCAGCAGTGCTCCCGGGATGAATGGCTACACCTTC

abundance: -
v_gene: TRBV4-3
j_gene: TRBJ1-5
d_gene: -
len: 15
CDR3aa: CASSQDSGYNQPQHF
CDR3nt: TGCGCCAGCAGCCAAGATTCAGGTTACAATCAGCCCCAGCATTTT

abundance: -
v_gene: TRBV7-7
j_gene: TRBJ2-3
d_gene: -
len: 15
CDR3aa: CASSLGGTSTDTQYF
CDR3nt: TGTGCCAGCAGCTTAGGCGGGACTAGCACAGATACGCAGTATTTT

abundance: -
v_gene: TRBV29-1
j_gene: TRBJ2-7
d_gene: TRBD2
len: 12
CDR3aa: CSALGTSVEQYF
CDR3nt: TGCAGCGCCCTCGGGACTAGCGTAGAGCAGTACTTC

abundance: -
v_gene: TRBV4-2
j_gene: TRBJ1-2
d_gene: TRBD1
len: 15
CDR3aa: CASSQVMTGNYGYTF
CDR3nt: TGTGCCAGCAGCCAAGTTATGACAGGGAACTATGGCTACACCTTC

abundance: few
v_gene: TRBV19
j_gene: TRBJ1-5
d_gene: -
len: 14
CDR3aa: CASSRGRGNQPQHF
CDR3nt: TGTGCCAGTAGTAGGGGCAGGGGAAATCAGCCCCAGCATTTT

abundance: -
v_gene: TRBV28
j_gene: TRBJ1-2
d_gene: -
len: 12
CDR3aa: CASSLGRVGYTF
CDR3nt: TGTGCCAGCAGTTTAGGCAGGGTTGGCTACACCTTC

abundance: -
v_gene: TRBV7-2
j_gene: TRBJ2-4
d_gene: -
len: 16
CDR3aa: CASSLRTGLAKNIQYF
CDR3nt: TGTGCCAGCAGCTTAAGAACAGGTCTAGCCAAAAACATTCAGTACTTC

abundance: -
v_gene: TRBV5-6
j_gene: TRBJ2-7
d_gene: -
len: 14
CDR3aa: CASSLGLVSYEQYF
CDR3nt: TGTGCCAGCAGCTTGGGGCTAGTGTCCTACGAGCAGTACTTC

abundance: once
v_gene: TRBV4-2
j_gene: TRBJ2-7
d_gene: TRBD2
len: 16
CDR3aa: CASSQEKAGGQYEQYF
CDR3nt: TGTGCCAGCAGCCAAGAAAAGGCGGGAGGACAATACGAGCAGTACTTC

abundance: -
v_gene: TRBV11-1
j_gene: TRBJ1-1
d_gene: TRBD1
len: 15
CDR3aa: CASSLGTGRNTEAFF
CDR3nt: TGTGCCAGCAGCCTGGGGACAGGGCGGAACACTGAAGCTTTCTTT

abundance: once
v_gene: TRBV11-1
j_gene: TRBJ2-3
d_gene: TRBD2
len: 16
CDR3aa: CASSLELAGGPNTQYF
CDR3nt: TGTGCCAGCAGCCTTGAACTAGCGGGAGGGCCGAATACGCAGTATTTT

abundance: -
v_gene: TRBV7-6
j_gene: TRBJ2-1
d_gene: TRBD2
len: 17
CDR3aa: CASSLEGGTSGSYEQFF
CDR3nt: TGTGCCAGCAGCTTAGAGGGGGGAACTAGCGGGAGCTATGAGCAGTTCTTC

abundance: -
v_gene: TRBV2
j_gene: TRBJ2-7
d_gene: TRBD1
len: 14
CDR3aa: CASSGTGDSYEQYF
CDR3nt: TGTGCCAGCAGTGGGACAGGGGACTCCTACGAGCAGTACTTC

abundance: -
v_gene: TRBV7-7
j_gene: TRBJ2-7
d_gene: TRBD1
len: 14
CDR3aa: CASSLGTGNGEQYF
CDR3nt: TGTGCCAGCAGCTTAGGGACAGGGAACGGCGAGCAGTACTTC

abundance: -
v_gene: TRBV6-5
j_gene: TRBJ2-5
d_gene: -
len: 11
CDR3aa: CASSSPGTQYF
CDR3nt: TGTGCCAGCAGCTCCCCCGGGACCCAGTACTTC

abundance: -
v_gene: TRBV6-6
j_gene: TRBJ2-7
d_gene: TRBD2
len: 16
CDR3aa: CASSTHRGGRAYEQYF
CDR3nt: TGTGCCAGCAGTACACACCGTGGAGGGAGGGCCTACGAGCAGTACTTC

abundance: -
v_gene: TRBV7-8
j_gene: TRBJ2-7
d_gene: TRBD2
len: 15
CDR3aa: CASSPGLAVTYEQYF
CDR3nt: TGTGCCAGCAGCCCGGGACTAGCGGTAACCTACGAGCAGTACTTC

abundance: -
v_gene: TRBV4-3
j_gene: TRBJ1-4
d_gene: -
len: 18
CDR3aa: CASSQAGGVFATNEKLFF
CDR3nt: TGCGCCAGCAGCCAAGCGGGGGGGGTTTTTGCAACTAATGAAAAACTGTTTTTT